This entry is about one T cell receptor (beta chain). Trimming at V came to 4 bases and at J to 6 bases, leaving 8 bases not matched to a gene. Germline loops: CDR1 SEHNR, CDR2 FQNEAQ (reference sequence). The CDR3 runs to 15 residues. The data were taken from a study of blood T cell repertoires in COVID-19. Repertoires were generated with immunoSEQ multiplex PCR, while TCRdb's copy carries only in-frame clones and drops some. Of more than 200,000 clones in the sample, 70% to 90% were seen once. The source is a man between 40 and 49 years old with acute or convalescent COVID-19. Sequenced: peripheral blood. The chain couples TRBV7-9 to TRBJ2-3; 9 bases agree with TRBD1. The CDR3 nucleotides are TGTGCCAGCAGCTCACAGGGGGCTGAGGGGGATACGCAGTATTTT. This sequence encodes CASSSQGAEGDTQYF.